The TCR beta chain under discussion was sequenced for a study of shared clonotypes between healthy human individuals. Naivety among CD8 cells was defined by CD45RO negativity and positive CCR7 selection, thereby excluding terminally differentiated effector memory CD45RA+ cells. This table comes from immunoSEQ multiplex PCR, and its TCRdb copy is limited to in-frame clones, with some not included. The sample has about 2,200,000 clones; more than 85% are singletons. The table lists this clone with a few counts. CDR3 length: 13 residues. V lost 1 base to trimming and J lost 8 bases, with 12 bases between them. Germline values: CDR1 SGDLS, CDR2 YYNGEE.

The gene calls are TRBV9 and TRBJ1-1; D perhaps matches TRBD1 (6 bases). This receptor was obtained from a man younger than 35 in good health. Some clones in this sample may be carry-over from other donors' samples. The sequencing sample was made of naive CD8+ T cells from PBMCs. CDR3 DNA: TGTGCCAGCAGCGTATCGTATGACAGGGAAGCTTTCTTT. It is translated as CASSVSYDREAFF.